Listed below are T cell receptor beta chains from one sample, sequenced in a study of radiation and T cells in renal cell carcinoma. Repertoires were generated with immunoSEQ multiplex PCR, while TCRdb's copy carries only in-frame clones and drops some. The sample has 150,000 to 200,000 clones; about nine tenths are singletons. Here the sequenced sample was blood, taken from a patient whose treatment included radiotherapy and nephrectomy. The receptors were gathered from a woman aged 45-65 years with renal cell carcinoma. The CDR3 runs from the conserved cysteine through the conserved F or W. The D gene is left open where the match is weak. Expanded clones get a size class; other rows say once, few or many, or leave the size out.

cdr3_nt cdr3_aa j_call clone_size d_call v_call
TGTGCCAGCGGTAAAGAGCAGACAGCACAACTCAATCAGCCCCAGCATTTT CASGKEQTAQLNQPQHF TRBJ1-5 . . TRBV2
TGTGCCAGCAGCTTTTGGGACAGGGGAGCGCTCATTCAGTACTTC CASSFWDRGALIQYF TRBJ2-4 . TRBD1 TRBV5-4
TGTGCCAGCAGCTTGGCGGGCCGCCTCTCTGGAAACACCATATATTTT CASSLAGRLSGNTIYF TRBJ1-3 . . TRBV5-5
TGTGCCAGCAGTGAAGCTAGAGAGTTAAGGCAGTATTTT CASSEARELRQYF TRBJ2-3 . . TRBV6-5
TGTGCCAGCAGCTTAGTCCCGGGAAACACTGAAGCTTTCTTT CASSLVPGNTEAFF TRBJ1-1 . . TRBV7-6
TGCGCCACCGGGGATGAGCAGGGGGGCTACACCTTC CATGDEQGGYTF TRBJ1-2 . . TRBV5-1
TGTGCCAGCAACGACGGTTCAGATACGCAGTATTTT CASNDGSDTQYF TRBJ2-3 . . TRBV6-1
TGTGCCAGCAGCAGCGGGGGGTACCAAGAGACCCAGTACTTC CASSSGGYQETQYF TRBJ2-5 . TRBD2 TRBV6-5
TGTGCCAGCAGCTTAGATCATTCGACGGAAGCTTTCTTT CASSLDHSTEAFF TRBJ1-1 . . TRBV7-2
TGTGCCAGCAGTGAAGTCGGCGGGGGGTCATATACGCAGTATTTT CASSEVGGGSYTQYF TRBJ2-3 . TRBD2 TRBV6-1
TGTGCCAGCAGCGTAGGGTCAGGCTATGGCTACACCTTC CASSVGSGYGYTF TRBJ1-2 . . TRBV9
TGTGCCAGCTCACCAGGGACCTTCTACGAGCAGTACTTC CASSPGTFYEQYF TRBJ2-7 . . TRBV18
TGTGCCAGCAGCTTGGGACTGATCTACGAGCAGTACTTC CASSLGLIYEQYF TRBJ2-7 . . TRBV5-6
TGTGCCAGCAGGCCAAATATAGGAGATACGCAGTATTTT CASRPNIGDTQYF TRBJ2-3 . . TRBV28
TGTGCCAGCAGTGCTTTGGCACTTAACCCCCTCCACTTT CASSALALNPLHF TRBJ1-6 . . TRBV2
TGTGCCAGCAGCTCCTATGGACTAGCGGGGGACAATGAGCAGTTCTTC CASSSYGLAGDNEQFF TRBJ2-1 . TRBD2 TRBV7-2
TGTGCCAGCAGCTTAAGTAAGGGAACCTACGAGCAGTACTTC CASSLSKGTYEQYF TRBJ2-7 . . TRBV5-4
TGTGCCAGCAGCCCGACAGGGAGCTCCTATAATTCACCCCTCCACTTT CASSPTGSSYNSPLHF TRBJ1-6 . TRBD1 TRBV9
TGTGCCAGCTCACCTTCCGGGGGCGAAGGGGGCTACACCTTC CASSPSGGEGGYTF TRBJ1-2 . . TRBV18
TGTGCCAGCAGCTTAGCCCTAGTCTCTAGCGGGGGGGCCCAATTGTACTTC CASSLALVSSGGAQLYF TRBJ2-5 . TRBD2 TRBV7-2
TGTGCCAGCAGCTTAGGGGACGGTTGGGGCACTGAAGCTTTCTTT CASSLGDGWGTEAFF TRBJ1-1 . . TRBV7-9
TGTGCCAGCAGCTTCCTAGGGGTCCGGGGGTTTGATACGCAGTATTTT CASSFLGVRGFDTQYF TRBJ2-3 . . TRBV7-2
TGTGCCATCAGTGAGTCTCTAGCGGGGCTCGAGACCCAGTACTTC CAISESLAGLETQYF TRBJ2-5 . TRBD2 TRBV10-3
TGTGCCAGCAGTTTCTCAGGGATTGGGGAGACCCAGTACTTC CASSFSGIGETQYF TRBJ2-5 once . TRBV6-6
TGCGCCAGCAGGTTAACAGGGCGCACTGAAGCTTTCTTT CASRLTGRTEAFF TRBJ1-1 once . TRBV5-1
TGTGCCAGCAGTTACGATACCCTGAACACCGGGGAGCTGTTTTTT CASSYDTLNTGELFF TRBJ2-2 . . TRBV6-5
TGTGCCAGCAGGCCACGAACAGCAATCGCGAACACCGGGGAGCTGTTTTTT CASRPRTAIANTGELFF TRBJ2-2 . . TRBV28
TGTGCCAGCTCACCCTGGCAGGCCGGGGGAGATGAAAAACTGTTTTTT CASSPWQAGGDEKLFF TRBJ1-4 . . TRBV18
TGTGCCTGGAGTCCTGGGGCTGGGAACACTGAAGCTTTCTTT CAWSPGAGNTEAFF TRBJ1-1 once . TRBV30
TGTGCCAGCAGCTTAGCCATAGGGGGGGGCCACGAGCAGTACTTC CASSLAIGGGHEQYF TRBJ2-7 . . TRBV7-9
TGTGCCAGCTCACCACCTTCTTCGGCGCACCAGTTCTTC CASSPPSSAHQFF TRBJ2-1 . . TRBV18
TGTGCCAGCAGCCCAGGTGTCACTAATCAGCCCCAGCATTTT CASSPGVTNQPQHF TRBJ1-5 . . TRBV9
TGTGCCAGCAGTTACTCCGGGGGAGCGGAGCAGTTCTTC CASSYSGGAEQFF TRBJ2-1 . . TRBV6-5
TGCAGCGTCACACCGGGACAGGGGATGGTAGATACGCAGTATTTT CSVTPGQGMVDTQYF TRBJ2-3 . TRBD1 TRBV29-1